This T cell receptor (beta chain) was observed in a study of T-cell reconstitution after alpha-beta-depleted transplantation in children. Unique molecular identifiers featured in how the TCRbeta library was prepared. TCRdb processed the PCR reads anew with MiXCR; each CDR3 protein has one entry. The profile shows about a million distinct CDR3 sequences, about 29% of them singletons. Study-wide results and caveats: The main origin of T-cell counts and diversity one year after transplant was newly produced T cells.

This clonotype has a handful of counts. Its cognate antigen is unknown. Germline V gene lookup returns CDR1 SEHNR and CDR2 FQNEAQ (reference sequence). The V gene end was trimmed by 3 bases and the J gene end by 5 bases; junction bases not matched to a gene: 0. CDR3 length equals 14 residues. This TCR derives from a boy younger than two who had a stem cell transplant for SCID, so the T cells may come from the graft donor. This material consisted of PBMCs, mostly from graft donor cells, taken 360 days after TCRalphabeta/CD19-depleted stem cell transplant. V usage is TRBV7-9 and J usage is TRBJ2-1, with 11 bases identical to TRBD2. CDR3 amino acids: CASSFSGGDNEQFF. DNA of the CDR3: TGTGCCAGCAGCTTTAGCGGGGGGGACAATGAGCAGTTCTTC. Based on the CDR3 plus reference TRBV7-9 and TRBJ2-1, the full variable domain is DTGVSQNPRHKITKRGQNVTFRCDPISEHNRLYWYRQTLGQGPEFLTYFQNEAQLEKSRLLSDRFSAERPKGSFSTLEIQRTEQGDSAMYLCASSFSGGDNEQFFGPGTRLTVL.